Below are 18 T cell receptor beta chains sequenced from a single sample in a study of blood T cell repertoires in COVID-19. Repertoires were generated with immunoSEQ multiplex PCR, while TCRdb's copy carries only in-frame clones and drops some. The data show 400,000 to 500,000 clones, with 70% to 90% seen just once and approximately 1.5% held by the top ten. The sample was PBMCs or T cells enriched from blood (not recorded which). These receptor sequences come from a woman between 18 and 29 years old who had been exposed to COVID-19.

This chain connects TRBV28 to TRBJ1-2; 7 nucleotides match TRBD1. V gave up 7 bases and J gave up 4 bases; unmatched junction bases: 12. Germline V gives CDR1 MDHEN, CDR2 SYDVKM. CDR3 length: 15 residues. The CDR3 bases are TGTGCCAGCACCTTACCAAGGGGGCTCGGCTATGGCTACACCTTC. Translating it yields CASTLPRGLGYGYTF.

The chain combines TRBV6-5 with TRBJ1-2, with 7 bases fitting TRBD1. The CDR3 has 16 amino acids. With V trimmed by 0 bases and J by 6 bases, 10 bases remained unmatched. Germline lookup yields CDR1 MNHEY and CDR2 SVGAGI. The CDR3 region has the DNA TGTGCCAGCAGTTACTCGAGAGGGGGCGCAATCGATGGCTACACCTTC. This gives the protein CASSYSRGGAIDGYTF.

For the CDR3, the DNA is TGTGCCAGTAGGAGGGGGAGACAGGAGAACACCGGGGAGCTGTTTTTT. Amino acids: CASRRGRQENTGELFF. The V and J genes are TRBV19 and TRBJ2-2, with a possible D match to TRBD1 (6 bases). Germline assignment: CDR1 LNHDA and CDR2 SQIVND (reference sequence). The CDR3 contains 16 residues. Trimming took 6 bases from V and 1 from J, leaving 15 bases between them.

The chain carries TRBV6-2 or TRBV6-3 and TRBJ2-7, with 7 bases aligning to TRBD1. Germline CDR1 and CDR2: MNHEY and SVGEGT. With V trimmed by 2 bases and J by 6 bases, 10 bases remained unmatched. The CDR3 extends over 15 amino acids. CDR3 in DNA: TGTGCCAGCAGTTACCCTCCTCCGACAGGGCTCGAGCAGTACTTC. This codes for CASSYPPPTGLEQYF.

The chain is built from TRBV7-6 and TRBJ2-7, with a tentative D call TRBD1 (6 bases). Germline V lookup: CDR1 SGHVS, CDR2 FNYEAQ. The CDR3 has 17 amino acids. V lost 1 base and J 2 bases, leaving 18 bases between the germline ends. The CDR3 reads CASSLVPSTGDTYEQYF. The CDR3 DNA sequence: TGTGCCAGCAGCTTAGTGCCTTCGACAGGAGACACCTACGAGCAGTACTTC. The variable domain in full, with the rest retrieved from reference TRBV7-6 and TRBJ2-7, is GAGVSQSPRYKVTKRGQDVALRCDPISGHVSLYWYRQALGQGPEFLTYFNYEAQQDKSGLPNDRFSAERPEGSISTLTIQRTEQRDSAMYRCASSLVPSTGDTYEQYFGPGTRLTVT.

This chain connects TRBV7-8 to TRBJ2-2, with 9 bases aligning to TRBD1. Germline values: CDR1 SGHVS, CDR2 FQNEAQ. This CDR3 is built from 15 residues. Losses at the gene ends were 5 bases for V and 5 bases for J; bases not matched to a gene: 6. The DNA of the CDR3 is TGTGCCAGCAGCGCGGGACAGGGAAGAACCGGGGAGCTGTTTTTT. Translating it yields CASSAGQGRTGELFF.

The gene calls are TRBV5-1 and TRBJ2-1, with a tentative D call TRBD2 (5 bases). CDR1 and CDR2 (germline): SGHRS, YFSETQ. This CDR3 has 15 residues. V was shortened by 0 bases and J by 7 bases, with 14 bases between the two germline ends. CDR3: CASSLAQKRENEQFF. The CDR3 bases are TGCGCCAGCAGCTTGGCCCAAAAAAGGGAGAATGAGCAGTTCTTC.

V gene TRBV12-3 or TRBV12-4 combines with J gene TRBJ2-7; 9 nucleotides line up with TRBD1. The CDR3 extends over 13 amino acids. The junction had 3 bases not matched to a gene; V was cut back by 3 bases and J by 6 bases. The CDR3 DNA sequence: TGTGCCAGCAGTTTCACGGACAGGGGCGAGCAGTACTTC. It translates to CASSFTDRGEQYF.

This rearrangement joins TRBV11-2 to TRBJ2-7, with TRBD1 matching 8 bases. The germline V gene has CDR1 SGHAT and CDR2 FQNNGV. The trim removed 5 bases at V and 6 bases at J, leaving 3 bases unmatched. The CDR3 extends over 12 amino acids. In DNA form, the CDR3 reads TGTGCCAGCAGCGATACAGGGGGCGAGCAGTACTTC. Its translation is CASSDTGGEQYF.

This clone has a single count. The rearrangement joins TRBV6-5 to TRBJ1-2; D ambiguous. The CDR3 loop spans 14 amino acids. Trimming removed 5 bases from V and 9 bases from J, with 19 bases in between. Germline V gene sequence: CDR1 MNHEY, CDR2 SVGAGI. CDR3 loop: CASSRTSTAGRYTF. The DNA of the CDR3 is TGTGCCAGCAGTCGGACTTCTACTGCGGGTCGCTACACCTTC.

A single count supports this clone. The rearrangement links TRBV27 to TRBJ2-7, with D perhaps matching TRBD2 (6 bases). Trimming left V 6 bases short and J 7 bases short, with 16 bases between. Germline CDR1 and CDR2: MNHEY and SMNVEV (reference sequence). The CDR3 length is 13 residues. The CDR3 sequence is CASSMDYKREQYF. The CDR3 bases are TGTGCCAGCAGCATGGACTACAAGCGGGAGCAGTACTTC.

The chain links TRBV4-1 to TRBJ2-7; 11 bases align to TRBD2. Germline V gene sequence: CDR1 MGHRA, CDR2 YSYEKL. The CDR3 consists of 14 residues. Unmatched junction bases numbered 1, after V lost 3 bases and J lost 3 bases. The CDR3 nucleotides read TGCGCCAGCAGCCAGGGGACTAGCGGCTACGAGCAGTACTTC. Amino acids: CASSQGTSGYEQYF.

This clone was found once. The J gene is TRBJ2-7, the V gene TRBV14, with 15 bases that match TRBD2. Unmatched junction bases numbered 13, after V lost 1 base and J lost 6 bases. CDR1 is SGHDN, CDR2 FVKESK, per germline. The CDR3 length is 19 residues. The CDR3 sequence is CASSQASGLAGGSDREQYF. The CDR3 bases are TGTGCCAGCAGCCAAGCTTCGGGACTAGCGGGAGGATCCGATCGCGAGCAGTACTTC.

The chain recombines TRBV5-1 with TRBJ1-4; TRBD1 might be the D (5 bases). V was cut by 4 bases and J by 5 bases, with 15 bases left in between. Looked up from germline, CDR1 is SGHRS and CDR2 is YFSETQ. CDR3 size: 15 residues. Written as DNA, the CDR3 is TGCGCCAGCAGCGGGGCGGGAGGAGGAAATGAAAAACTGTTTTTT. As protein: CASSGAGGGNEKLFF.

The chain combines TRBV6-5 with TRBJ2-3; 13 bases are shared with TRBD2. V shed 6 bases and J 6 bases; nucleotides not matched to a gene: 3. The germline V gene has CDR1 MNHEY and CDR2 SVGAGI. CDR3 length: 14 amino acids. CDR3 DNA sequence: TGTGCCAGCAGGACACTAGCGGGGGGGGATACGCAGTATTTT. It is translated as CASRTLAGGDTQYF.

The chain joins TRBV4-1 to TRBJ1-1, with D unclear. Trimming left V 4 bases short and J 0 bases short, with 18 bases between. Looked up from germline, CDR1 is MGHRA and CDR2 is YSYEKL. This CDR3 comprises 17 residues. The CDR3 sequence is CASSPQLFSMMNTEAFF. Here the CDR3 DNA reads TGCGCCAGCAGCCCCCAACTCTTTTCTATGATGAACACTGAAGCTTTCTTT.

The chain links TRBV6-2 or TRBV6-3 to TRBJ2-5; D is ambiguous. CDR3 size: 15 residues. Germline V gene lookup returns CDR1 MNHEY and CDR2 SVGEGT. V lost 0 bases and J 2 bases, leaving 10 bases between the germline ends. The chain's CDR3 is CASSYSMRTQETQYF. As DNA, the CDR3 is TGTGCCAGCAGTTACTCCATGCGCACTCAAGAGACCCAGTACTTC.

The rearrangement uses TRBV19 and TRBJ2-7; D is uncertain. The CDR3 runs 14 residues. The ends were cut back, 4 bases at V and 0 bases at J, with 10 bases in the middle. Germline loops: CDR1 LNHDA, CDR2 SQIVND (reference sequence). The CDR3 bases are TGTGCCAGTAGTAGAGCCCAAAGCTCCTACGAGCAGTACTTC. Encoded protein: CASSRAQSSYEQYF.